One sample yielded the 21 T cell receptor beta chains listed below, sequenced in a study of Ad26.COV2.S vaccination and SARS-CoV-2 variants. Treatment of the sample: 15 to 20 received Ad26.COV2.S at low or high dose, single or two shots; about five received placebo; per-sample allocation not given. The samples were gathered on day 63 after the first injection of vaccine or placebo. The data were produced by immunoSEQ multiplex PCR, yet TCRdb's version contains in-frame clones alone and is incomplete. The sample includes 380,000 or so clones, 83% of them seen just once. Sequencing was performed on peripheral blood, taken in a trial of Ad26.COV2.S vaccine versus placebo. The source of these receptors is a person aged 18-65 years who received the Ad26.COV2.S COVID-19 vaccine or a placebo.

The table lists this clone with a few counts. The rearrangement links TRBV19 to TRBJ2-1; 8 positions agree with TRBD2. This CDR3 comprises 14 residues. Germline V gives CDR1 LNHDA, CDR2 SQIVND (reference sequence). V was pared by 3 bases and J by 5 bases, with 3 bases of the junction left unmatched. For the CDR3, the DNA is TGTGCCAGTAGTATCCAGCGGGGGAACAATGAGCAGTTCTTC. Translation: CASSIQRGNNEQFF.

V gene TRBV5-1 combines with J gene TRBJ2-3, with a tentative D call TRBD1 (6 bases). CDR3 length: 14 residues. Germline assignment: CDR1 SGHRS and CDR2 YFSETQ. V lost 3 bases and J lost 0, with 8 bases in between. The CDR3 is CASSWTASTDTQYF. In DNA form, the CDR3 reads TGCGCCAGCAGCTGGACAGCTAGCACAGATACGCAGTATTTT. The whole variable domain, remainder taken from reference TRBV5-1 and TRBJ2-3, is KAGVTQTPRYLIKTRGQQVTLSCSPISGHRSVSWYQQTPGQGLQFLFEYFSETQRNKGNFPGRFSGRQFSNSRSEMNVSTLELGDSALYLCASSWTASTDTQYFGPGTRLTVL.

The V and J genes are TRBV30 and TRBJ2-3; 7 bases are shared with TRBD1. The CDR3 runs 14 residues. The germline V gene encodes CDR1 GTSNPN and CDR2 SVGIG (reference sequence). Germline trimming cut 2 bases from V and 2 bases from J; bases unmatched to any gene: 4. The CDR3 reads CAWSPGTVTDTQYF. In DNA, the CDR3 is TGTGCCTGGAGTCCCGGGACAGTCACAGATACGCAGTATTTT.

The chain employs TRBV4-3 and TRBJ2-1; TRBD2 is a possible D gene (7 bases). Germline V CDR1 and CDR2: LGHNA, YSLEER. The CDR3 contains 16 residues. The V end lost 0 bases, the J end lost 9 bases, and 18 bases lay between the germline ends. CDR3 sequence: CASSQEGVTGRAEQFF. CDR3 coding DNA: TGCGCCAGCAGCCAAGAAGGGGTCACAGGGAGGGCTGAGCAGTTCTTC.

This clone has at least ten counts. The chain carries TRBV7-6 and TRBJ2-7; D gene ambiguous. CDR3 size: 13 residues. CDR1 and CDR2 (germline): SGHVS, FNYEAQ. Between the trimmed V and J ends, which lost 0 bases and 3 bases, there was a span of 6 bases. The chain's CDR3 is CASSLASDYEQYF. CDR3 nucleotide sequence: TGTGCCAGCAGCTTAGCCTCTGACTACGAGCAGTACTTC.

The chain uses TRBV11-2 and TRBJ2-1; 7 bases map to TRBD2. The germline V gene encodes CDR1 SGHAT and CDR2 FQNNGV. The CDR3 runs to 17 residues. V shed 3 bases and J 0 bases; nucleotides not matched to a gene: 8. The DNA of the CDR3 is TGTGCCAGCAGCTTGTATAGTGGGGGGGACTCCTACAATGAGCAGTTCTTC. Translated, it gives CASSLYSGGDSYNEQFF. The full variable domain, in which reference TRBV11-2 and TRBJ2-1 provide the parts outside the CDR3, is EAGVAQSPRYKIIEKRQSVAFWCNPISGHATLYWYQQILGQGPKLLIQFQNNGVVDDSQLPKDRFSAERLKGVDSTLKIQPAKLEDSAVYLCASSLYSGGDSYNEQFFGPGTRLTVL.

The chain links TRBV12-5 to TRBJ2-2; D uncertain. This CDR3 comprises 16 residues. V was pared by 0 bases and J by 8 bases, with 16 bases between. The germline V gene encodes CDR1 LGHNT and CDR2 FRNRAP. CDR3 loop: CASGLVQLVEVGELFF. CDR3 sequence (DNA): TGTGCTAGTGGTTTGGTACAATTAGTTGAAGTGGGGGAGCTGTTTTTT.

This chain links TRBV2 with TRBJ1-2; D unclear. The CDR3 contains 15 residues. CDR1 and CDR2 from the germline V gene are SNHLY and FYNNEI. Deletions cut 1 base from V and 2 bases from J, with 11 bases between. The CDR3 region is CASSEGVYTNYGYTF. For the CDR3, the DNA is TGTGCCAGCAGTGAAGGGGTATATACAAACTATGGCTACACCTTC.

The chain couples TRBV7-9 to TRBJ1-1; D unresolved. The V gene lost 4 bases and the J gene lost 6 bases, with 15 bases spanning the gap. CDR3 size: 14 residues. Germline V lookup: CDR1 SEHNR, CDR2 FQNEAQ (reference sequence). The CDR3: CASSSRARVAEAFF. The CDR3 region has the DNA TGTGCCAGCAGCTCTCGGGCGCGCGTGGCTGAAGCTTTCTTT. The full variable domain, rest sourced from reference TRBV7-9 and TRBJ1-1, is DTGVSQNPRHKITKRGQNVTFRCDPISEHNRLYWYRQTLGQGPEFLTYFQNEAQLEKSRLLSDRFSAERPKGSFSTLEIQRTEQGDSAMYLCASSSRARVAEAFFGQGTRLTVV.

V usage is TRBV9 and J usage is TRBJ2-1; 9 nucleotides agree with TRBD1. Germline-derived CDR1 and CDR2 are SGDLS and YYNGEE. With V trimmed by 4 bases and J by 2 bases, 4 bases remained unmatched. CDR3 length: 15 residues. CDR3 protein: CASSRDRAPYNEQFF. The CDR3 DNA is TGTGCCAGCAGCCGGGACAGGGCTCCCTACAATGAGCAGTTCTTC. Filled out from reference TRBV9 and TRBJ2-1, the complete variable domain reads DSGVTQTPKHLITATGQRVTLRCSPRSGDLSVYWYQQSLDQGLQFLIQYYNGEERAKGNILERFSAQQFPDLHSELNLSSLELGDSALYFCASSRDRAPYNEQFFGPGTRLTVL.

The chain employs TRBV6-5 and TRBJ1-6; no clear D gene. Germline lookup yields CDR1 MNHEY and CDR2 SVGAGI. The V end was cut by 0 bases, the J end by 10 bases, with 13 bases between. CDR3 length: 15 residues. CDR3 in DNA: TGTGCCAGCAGTTACTCCGCGTTAGTGGGGTCACCCCTCCACTTT. This sequence encodes CASSYSALVGSPLHF.

The J gene is TRBJ2-5, the V gene TRBV7-2; TRBD2 might be the D (6 bases). Trimming took off 5 bases at V and 5 bases at J, with 21 bases between the two ends. Germline CDR1 SGHTA, CDR2 FQGNSA. The CDR3 sequence is 16 residues long. The CDR3 sequence is CASSDRGASRMETQYF. The CDR3 DNA reads TGTGCCAGCAGCGATCGCGGGGCTAGCAGAATGGAGACCCAGTACTTC. The full variable domain, rest sourced from reference TRBV7-2 and TRBJ2-5, is GAGVSQSPSNKVTEKGKDVELRCDPISGHTALYWYRQSLGQGLEFLIYFQGNSAPDKSGLPSDRFSAERTGGSVSTLTIQRTQQEDSAVYLCASSDRGASRMETQYFGPGTRLLVL.

The V call is TRBV19, the J call TRBJ2-7, with TRBD2 as a possible D gene (5 bases). V dropped 5 bases and J dropped 3 bases, with 14 bases sitting between them. Per the germline V gene, CDR1 is LNHDA and CDR2 is SQIVND (reference sequence). The CDR3 is 14 residues long. Here the CDR3 reads CASSYRGWGYEQYF. CDR3 sequence (DNA): TGTGCCAGTAGTTACCGGGGATGGGGCTACGAGCAGTACTTC.

The V and J genes are TRBV4-1 and TRBJ2-1; TRBD2 might be the D (5 bases). Germline V lookup: CDR1 MGHRA, CDR2 YSYEKL. The germline V and J ends were trimmed by 3 bases and 0 bases, with 9 bases remaining between them. The CDR3 is made up of 15 amino acids. The CDR3 here is CASSQDWSSYNEQFF. The CDR3 DNA reads as TGCGCCAGCAGCCAGGACTGGAGCTCCTACAATGAGCAGTTCTTC.

The V and J genes are TRBV9 and TRBJ1-1, with D possibly TRBD1 on 6 matching bases. V was shortened by 3 bases and J by 1 base, with 22 bases between the two germline ends. The germline V gene has CDR1 SGDLS and CDR2 YYNGEE. The CDR3 has 18 residues. CDR3 protein: CASSASSLRGGENTEAFF. The DNA for the CDR3 is TGTGCCAGCAGCGCCTCTTCCCTCAGGGGAGGAGAGAACACTGAAGCTTTCTTT.

J is TRBJ1-4 and V is TRBV9; D perhaps matches TRBD1 (5 bases). The CDR3 has 14 amino acids. Germline V gives CDR1 SGDLS, CDR2 YYNGEE. V lost 0 bases and J 8 bases, leaving 11 bases between the germline ends. The CDR3, as DNA: TGTGCCAGCAGCGTAGAGGGGTTGGGAGAAAAACTGTTTTTT. Translating gives CASSVEGLGEKLFF.

The chain links TRBV3-1 (or the pseudogene TRBV3-2) to TRBJ2-7; TRBD2 is a possible D gene (6 bases). The CDR3 runs 16 residues. The germline gives CDR1 LGHDT, CDR2 YNNKEL (reference sequence). Trimming took 1 base from V and 1 from J, leaving 14 bases between them. CDR3 sequence reads: CASSQVAGLSSYEQYF. CDR3 DNA: TGTGCCAGCAGCCAAGTGGCGGGGCTCAGTTCCTACGAGCAGTACTTC.

V gene TRBV7-9 combines with J gene TRBJ2-7, with D possibly being TRBD1 or TRBD2 (5 bases each). The V end lost 4 bases, the J end lost 2 bases, and 15 bases lay between the germline ends. CDR3 size: 15 residues. The germline V gene encodes CDR1 SEHNR and CDR2 FQNEAQ (reference sequence). The CDR3 DNA is TGTGCCAGCAGCTCCAGAGGGACGGGTGCCTACGAGCAGTACTTC. Translation: CASSSRGTGAYEQYF.

This chain joins TRBV2 and TRBJ2-7, with unresolved D. V was shortened by 6 bases and J by 6 bases, with 12 bases between the two germline ends. Looked up from germline, CDR1 is SNHLY and CDR2 is FYNNEI. The CDR3 consists of 12 residues. Here the CDR3 reads CASRERSPEQYF. CDR3 in DNA: TGTGCCAGCAGGGAGAGATCCCCCGAGCAGTACTTC.

The CDR3 reads CSSTFLSSAGGPGAQYF. In DNA form, the CDR3 reads TGCAGCAGTACCTTCCTCAGTTCGGCGGGAGGGCCAGGGGCCCAGTACTTC. The genes are TRBV29-1 and TRBJ2-5; 9 bases are a match to TRBD2. The CDR3 consists of 17 residues. Germline CDR1 is SQVTM and CDR2 is ANQGSEA. The V gene end was trimmed by 8 bases and the J gene end by 9 bases; junction bases not matched to a gene: 25. The full variable domain, its missing parts supplied by reference TRBV29-1 and TRBJ2-5, is SAVISQKPSRDICQRGTSLTIQCQVDSQVTMMFWYRQQPGQSLTLIATANQGSEATYESGFVIDKFPISRPNLTFSTLTVSNMSPEDSSIYLCSSTFLSSAGGPGAQYFGPGTRLLVL.

The rearrangement joins TRBV12-3 or TRBV12-4 to TRBJ2-5, with a tentative D call TRBD1 (6 bases). The CDR3 sequence is 13 residues long. The germline V and J ends were trimmed by 1 base and 5 bases, with 8 bases remaining between them. CDR3 coding DNA: TGTGCCAGCAGTTTAGTCAGGGGTGAGACCCAGTACTTC. It translates to CASSLVRGETQYF.